The clone carrying this T cell receptor beta chain has only one observation. Authors' data handling: Estimation of nucleated cell counts was performed using reference gene primer amplification. Sequencing was performed with immunoSEQ multiplex PCR; in TCRdb, only in-frame clones are kept and a portion is missing. The V and J calls and clone size were taken over from that table, and D and trimming were inferred from the DNA. The data hold roughly 150,000 clones, with 85% to 90% observed a single time. Between the trimmed V and J ends, which lost 3 bases and 13 bases, there was a span of 19 bases. The length of the CDR3 is 14 residues. Germline V gives CDR1 SEHNR, CDR2 FQNEAQ (reference sequence). The data were obtained in a study of blood T cell repertoires in COVID-19. Study overall: COVID-19 samples collected from the United States, Italy and Spain covered acute and convalescent phases. From T cells, B-cell-depleted T cells, or PBMCs came the material, which was cDNA or gDNA.

This chain connects TRBV7-9 to TRBJ2-1; TRBD1 is a possible D gene (5 bases). This receptor was taken from a man older than 75 with acute or convalescent COVID-19. Specimen: peripheral blood. CDR3 coding DNA: TGTGCCAGCAGCTTGGGCGCAGATGCCCAGGGACAGTTCTTC. Amino acid sequence: CASSLGADAQGQFF.